Detailed here is one T cell receptor (beta chain). Enrollment of patients from Seattle took place during active infection, with longitudinal follow-up. These data belong to a study of blood T cell repertoires in COVID-19. Study at large: Acute and convalescent COVID-19 specimens originated in the United States, Italy and Spain.

V gave up 0 bases and J gave up 4 bases, with 10 bases separating them. Per the germline V gene, CDR1 is MNHNY and CDR2 is SVGAGI (reference sequence). The CDR3 runs to 14 residues. The protocol was immunoSEQ multiplex PCR, while the TCRdb copy is restricted to in-frame clones and leaves out a portion. This sample has 350,000 or so clones, with around 90% found just once. The chain employs TRBV6-6 and TRBJ2-7, with D tentatively TRBD2 (5 bases). The sample consisted of peripheral blood. The clonotype originates from a woman aged 55-75 years with COVID-19, enrolled during active disease. The CDR3 DNA is TGTGCCAGCAGTTACTCCTATCCGGGGTACGAGCAGTACTTC. It is translated as CASSYSYPGYEQYF.